This T cell receptor beta chain was observed in a study of CD8+CD57+ T cells in acquired aplastic anemia. Overall study: 3 to 3.5 ug was the average amount of DNA from sorted CD4+ and CD8+ cells. Whole-study findings and limits: Patients and controls turned out to have 25 to 30 CD8+ CDR3 sequences in common.

Regarding this clonotype: Its antigen is still unknown.

CD8+CD57+ cell expansion had been shown by flow cytometry in patients chosen for sequencing. The enrolled patients all had severe acquired aplastic anemia. With V trimmed by 3 bases and J by 3 bases, 6 bases remained unmatched. The CDR3 runs 15 residues. From germline, CDR1 is DFQATT and CDR2 SNEGSKA (reference sequence). Profiling that covered TCR beta VDJ and CDR3 relied on genomic DNA as its template. TCRdb re-derived calls from the reads in MiXCR, one entry per CDR3 protein. The sample records 120,000 or so distinct CDR3 sequences, approximately 41% being singletons. The clonotype comes from a human donor with aplastic anemia. The source material was sorted CD4+, CD8+, or CD8+CD57+ T cells (not recorded which) from PBMCs. The chain joins TRBV20-1 to TRBJ2-3; the match to TRBD2 covers 10 bases. The CDR3 DNA reads as TGCAGTGCTAGTAGCGCGACTAGCGGGACAGATACGCAGTATTTT. Protein: CSASSATSGTDTQYF.